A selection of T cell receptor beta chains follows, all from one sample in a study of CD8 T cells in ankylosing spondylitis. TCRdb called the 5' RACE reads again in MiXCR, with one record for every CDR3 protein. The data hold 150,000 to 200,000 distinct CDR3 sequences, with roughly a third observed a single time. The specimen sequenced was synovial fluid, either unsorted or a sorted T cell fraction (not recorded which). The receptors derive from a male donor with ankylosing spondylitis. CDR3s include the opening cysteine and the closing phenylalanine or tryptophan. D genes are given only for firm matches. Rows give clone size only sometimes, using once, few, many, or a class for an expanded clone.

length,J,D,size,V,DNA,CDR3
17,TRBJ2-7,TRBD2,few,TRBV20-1,TGCAGTGCTAGAGATAAGGTTGGGCGGGAGGTCTCCTACGAGCAGTACTTC,CSARDKVGREVSYEQYF
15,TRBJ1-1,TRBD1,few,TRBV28,TGTGCCAGCAGAGCAGGACAGGGGAGAAACACTGAAGCTTTCTTT,CASRAGQGRNTEAFF
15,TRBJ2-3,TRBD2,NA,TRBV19,TGTGCCAGTAGTCTAGCGGGTCTAAGCACAGATACGCAGTATTTT,CASSLAGLSTDTQYF
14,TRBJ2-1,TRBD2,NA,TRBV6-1,TGTGCCAGCAGCCTCCGGGAGGCTTGGGATGAGCAGTTCTTC,CASSLREAWDEQFF
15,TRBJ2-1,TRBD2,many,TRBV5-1,TGTGCCAGCAGCTTAGCGGGAAGCTCCTACAATGAGCAGTTCTTC,CASSLAGSSYNEQFF
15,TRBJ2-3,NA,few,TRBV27,TGTGCCAGCAGTTTAGGGCGCTTAGGGAGAGATACGCAGTATTTT,CASSLGRLGRDTQYF
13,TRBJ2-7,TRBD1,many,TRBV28,TGTGCCAGCAGGAACTACAGGGGTGAGGAGCAGTACTTC,CASRNYRGEEQYF
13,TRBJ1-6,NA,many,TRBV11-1,TGTGCCAGCAGTCGGGCCACCGATTCACCCCTCCACTTT,CASSRATDSPLHF
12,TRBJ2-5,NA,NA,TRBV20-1,TGCAGTGCTACCTCAACGGGGGAGACCCAGTACTTC,CSATSTGETQYF
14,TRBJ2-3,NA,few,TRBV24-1,TGTGCCACCAGTTTAACCGACGGAACAGATACGCAGTATTTT,CATSLTDGTDTQYF
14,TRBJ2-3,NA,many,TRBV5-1,TGCGCCAGCAGCTTGGGGACTAGCACAGATACGCAGTATTTT,CASSLGTSTDTQYF
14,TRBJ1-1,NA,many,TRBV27,TGTGCCAGCATGGGGTGGGGGGAAAACACTGAAGCTTTCTTT,CASMGWGENTEAFF
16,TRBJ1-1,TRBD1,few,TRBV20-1,TGCAGTGCTAGCCAGGCAGGGGGCATCATGAACACTGAAGCTTTCTTT,CSASQAGGIMNTEAFF
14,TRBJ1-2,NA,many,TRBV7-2,TGTGCCAGCAGCTGGGGCGCGGGATTGGGTGGCTACACCTTC,CASSWGAGLGGYTF
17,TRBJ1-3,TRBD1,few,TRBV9,TGTGCCAGCAGCGCCGACCGACAGGGGAGAGCTGGAAACACCATATATTTT,CASSADRQGRAGNTIYF
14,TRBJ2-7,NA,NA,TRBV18,TGTGCCAGCTCACCATCTCTAGGTTCCTACGAGCAGTACTTC,CASSPSLGSYEQYF
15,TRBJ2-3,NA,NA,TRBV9,TGTGCCAGCAGCGTAGCGTCTCGTCGGGGTGATACGCAGTATTTT,CASSVASRRGDTQYF
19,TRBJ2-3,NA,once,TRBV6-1,TGTGCCAGCAGAAGAACTACGTTAGGGGGGGGCGGGAGCACAGATACGCAGTATTTT,CASRRTTLGGGGSTDTQYF
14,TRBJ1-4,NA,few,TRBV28,TGTGCCAGCAGTTTAGCCAACACTAATGAAAAACTGTTTTTT,CASSLANTNEKLFF
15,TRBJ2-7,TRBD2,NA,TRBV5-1,TGCGCCAGCAGCTTGCTAGCGGGAGACTTTTCCGAGCAGTACTTC,CASSLLAGDFSEQYF
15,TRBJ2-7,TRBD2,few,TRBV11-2,TGTGCCAGCAGCTTAGTTGCTAGCGGGAGCTACGAGCAGTACTTC,CASSLVASGSYEQYF
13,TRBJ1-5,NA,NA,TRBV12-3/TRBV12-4,TGTGCCAGCAGTTTACGTGAGGGTCAGCCCCAGCATTTT,CASSLREGQPQHF
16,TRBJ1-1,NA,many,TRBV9,TGTGCCAGCAGCCCCCGAGTCGGGGTAATGAACACTGAAGCTTTCTTT,CASSPRVGVMNTEAFF
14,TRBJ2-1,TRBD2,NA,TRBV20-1,TGCAGTGCTCCCCGACTAGCGGGACCAGGTGAGCAGTTCTTC,CSAPRLAGPGEQFF
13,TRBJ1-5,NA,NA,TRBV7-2,TGTGCCAGCAGCCTCCGACAGAATCAGCCCCAGCATTTT,CASSLRQNQPQHF
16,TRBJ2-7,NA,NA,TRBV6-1,TGTGCCAGCACCTCGGGTCTAGTCGGAGGGTCCCACGAGCAGTACTTC,CASTSGLVGGSHEQYF
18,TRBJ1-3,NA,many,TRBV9,TGTGCCAGCAGCGCTCCTCTATTACAGGGATCCTCTGGAAACACCATATATTTT,CASSAPLLQGSSGNTIYF
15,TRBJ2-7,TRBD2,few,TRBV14,TGTGCCAGCAGCCTCGTAGCGGGTGTCTCCTACGAGCAGTACTTC,CASSLVAGVSYEQYF
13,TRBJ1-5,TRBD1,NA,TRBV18,TGTGCCAGCTCACCTGGACAGGAGGCGCCCCAGCATTTT,CASSPGQEAPQHF
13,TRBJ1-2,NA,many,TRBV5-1,TGCGCCAGCAGCTTGGAGGGGGGCTATGGCTACACCTTC,CASSLEGGYGYTF
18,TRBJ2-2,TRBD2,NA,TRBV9,TGTGCCAGCAGCGTGGGACTAGCGGGGTCCCTGGGGACCGGGGAGCTGTTTTTT,CASSVGLAGSLGTGELFF
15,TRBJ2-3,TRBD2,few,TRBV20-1,TGCAGTGCTGGACCGGGCGGGGGGGGTACAGATACGCAGTATTTT,CSAGPGGGGTDTQYF
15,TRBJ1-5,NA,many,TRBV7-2,TGTGCCAGCAGCTTACAGGGCAGGGCTTACCAGCCCCAGCATTTT,CASSLQGRAYQPQHF
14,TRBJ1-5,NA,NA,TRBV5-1,TGCGCCAGCAGCTTGGGGAGTGTCGGTCAGCCCCAGCATTTT,CASSLGSVGQPQHF
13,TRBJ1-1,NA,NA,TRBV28,TGTGCCAGCAGTCCCCCGGGCCGTCCGGGAGCTTTCTTT,CASSPPGRPGAFF
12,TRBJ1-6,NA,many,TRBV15,TGTGCCACCAGCAGTCTATGGTCACCCCTCCACTTT,CATSSLWSPLHF
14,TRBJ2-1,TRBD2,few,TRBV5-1,TGCGCCAGCAGCAACGGACTAGACTACAATGAGCAGTTCTTC,CASSNGLDYNEQFF
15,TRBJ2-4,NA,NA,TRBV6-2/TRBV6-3,TGTGCCAGCAGTTACTCGAATTCAGGTGGAAACATTCAGTACTTC,CASSYSNSGGNIQYF
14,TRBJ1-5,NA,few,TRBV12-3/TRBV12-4,TGTGCCAGCAGTTTGGTGGGGGTAAATCAGCCCCAGCATTTT,CASSLVGVNQPQHF
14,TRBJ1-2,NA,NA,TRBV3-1,TGTGCCAGCAGCCAAGGGATAATGGGATATGGCTACACCTTC,CASSQGIMGYGYTF
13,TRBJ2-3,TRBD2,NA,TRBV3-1,TGTGCCAGCAGCCCCCTAGCGGGGGATACGCAGTATTTT,CASSPLAGDTQYF
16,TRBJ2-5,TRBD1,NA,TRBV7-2,TGTGCCAGCAGCACCATGTCACAGGGGGGCCAAGAGACCCAGTACTTC,CASSTMSQGGQETQYF
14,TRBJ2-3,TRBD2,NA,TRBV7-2,TGTGCCAGTAAGGTTGGCGGGAGCCCCGATACGCAGTATTTT,CASKVGGSPDTQYF
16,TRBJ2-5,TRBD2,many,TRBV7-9,TGTGCCAGCAGCGACCGCCTTGGGACTAGCTCAGAGACCCAGTACTTC,CASSDRLGTSSETQYF
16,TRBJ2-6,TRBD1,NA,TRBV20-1,TGCAGTGCTTCCCGGGACAGCCTAGGAGGGGCCAACGTCCTGACTTTC,CSASRDSLGGANVLTF
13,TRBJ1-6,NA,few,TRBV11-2,TGTGCCAGCAGCACCGAACCCGTTTCACCCCTCCACTTT,CASSTEPVSPLHF
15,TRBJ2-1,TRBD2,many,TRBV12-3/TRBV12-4,TGTGCCAGCAAAAGCGGCGGGAGTTCCCTACATGAGCAGTTCTTC,CASKSGGSSLHEQFF
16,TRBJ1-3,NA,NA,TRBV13,TGTGCCAGCAGCTTATGGAGCGAGGAGTCTGGAAACACCATATATTTT,CASSLWSEESGNTIYF
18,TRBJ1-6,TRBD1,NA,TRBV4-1,TGCGCCAGCAGCCAAGCTCGGGGATTTACAGGGGCGCATTCACCCCTCCACTTT,CASSQARGFTGAHSPLHF
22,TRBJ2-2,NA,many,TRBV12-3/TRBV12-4,TGTGCCAGCAGTTTAGATAGGGGGGCCGGTGCCCGACGGTTGTTGAACACCGGGGAGCTGTTTTTT,CASSLDRGAGARRLLNTGELFF
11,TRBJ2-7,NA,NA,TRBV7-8,TGTGCCAGCAGCTTACAGGGGGGGCAGTACTTC,CASSLQGGQYF
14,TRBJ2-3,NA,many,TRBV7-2,TGTGCCAGCAGCGTAACAACTAGCACAGATACGCAGTATTTT,CASSVTTSTDTQYF
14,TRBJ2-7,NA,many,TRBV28,TGTGCCAGCAGTCCGCCCGACAGGACCTACGAGCAGTACTTC,CASSPPDRTYEQYF
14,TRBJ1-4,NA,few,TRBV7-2,TGTGCCAGCAGCTTTGGTCAGGGCGAAGAAAAACTGTTTTTT,CASSFGQGEEKLFF